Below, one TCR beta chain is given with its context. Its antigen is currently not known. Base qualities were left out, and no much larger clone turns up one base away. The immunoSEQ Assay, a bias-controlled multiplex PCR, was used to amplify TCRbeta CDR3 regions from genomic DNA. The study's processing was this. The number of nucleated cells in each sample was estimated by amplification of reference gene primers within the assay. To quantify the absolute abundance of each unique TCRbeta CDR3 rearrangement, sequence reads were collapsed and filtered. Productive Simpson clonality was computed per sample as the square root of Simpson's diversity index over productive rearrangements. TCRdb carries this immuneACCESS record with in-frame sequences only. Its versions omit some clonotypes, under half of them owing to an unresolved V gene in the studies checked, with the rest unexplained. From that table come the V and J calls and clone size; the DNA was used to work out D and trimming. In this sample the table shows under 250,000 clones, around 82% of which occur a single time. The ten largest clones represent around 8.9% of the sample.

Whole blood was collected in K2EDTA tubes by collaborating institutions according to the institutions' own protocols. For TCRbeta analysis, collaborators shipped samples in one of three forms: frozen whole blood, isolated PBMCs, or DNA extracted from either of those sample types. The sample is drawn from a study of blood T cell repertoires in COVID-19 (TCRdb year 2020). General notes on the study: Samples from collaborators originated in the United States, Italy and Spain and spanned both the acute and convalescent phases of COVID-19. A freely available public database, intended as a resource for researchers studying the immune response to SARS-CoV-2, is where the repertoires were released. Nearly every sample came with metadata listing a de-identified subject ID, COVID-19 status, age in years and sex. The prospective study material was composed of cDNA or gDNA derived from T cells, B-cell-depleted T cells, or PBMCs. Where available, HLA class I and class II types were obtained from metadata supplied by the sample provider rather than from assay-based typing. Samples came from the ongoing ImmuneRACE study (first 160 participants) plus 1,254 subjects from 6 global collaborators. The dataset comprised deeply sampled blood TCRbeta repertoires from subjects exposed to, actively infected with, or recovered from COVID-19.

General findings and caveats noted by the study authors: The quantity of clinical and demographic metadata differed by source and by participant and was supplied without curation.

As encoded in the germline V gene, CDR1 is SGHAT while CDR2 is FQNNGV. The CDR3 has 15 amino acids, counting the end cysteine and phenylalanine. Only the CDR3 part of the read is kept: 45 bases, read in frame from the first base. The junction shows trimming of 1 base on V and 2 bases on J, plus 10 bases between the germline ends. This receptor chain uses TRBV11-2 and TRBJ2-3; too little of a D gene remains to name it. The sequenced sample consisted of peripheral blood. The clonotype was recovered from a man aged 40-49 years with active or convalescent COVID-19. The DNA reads TGTGCCAGCAGCTTAGGCGGCAGCCTCACAGATACGCAGTATTTT. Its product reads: CASSLGGSLTDTQYF.